The rows below give T cell receptor beta chains drawn from one sample of a study of blood T cells in healthy people across ages. TCRdb re-called the 5' RACE reads through MiXCR, storing one row per CDR3 protein. The table lists over 950,000 distinct CDR3 sequences, about 51% of them singletons. The sequenced sample was blood. Source of these receptors: a woman aged 60-75 years in good health. Each CDR3 is given with its conserved first and last residue. D genes are given only for firm matches. Clone size, where shown, is once, few, many, or a class for clones that have expanded.

clone_size,d_call,v_call,j_call,cdr3_aa,cdr3_nt
few,.,TRBV29-1,TRBJ2-5,CSVEFGQETQYF,TGCAGCGTTGAGTTCGGCCAAGAGACCCAGTACTTC
.,.,TRBV27,TRBJ2-1,CASSSGEWHNEQFF,TGTGCCAGCAGTTCGGGGGAGTGGCACAATGAGCAGTTCTTC
.,.,TRBV28,TRBJ2-5,CASSRHVNTGGETQYF,TGTGCCAGCAGTCGTCACGTCAACACGGGCGGTGAGACCCAGTACTTC
.,TRBD1,TRBV27,TRBJ2-3,CASSSPGGASDTQYF,TGTGCCAGCAGTTCGCCAGGGGGCGCCTCAGATACGCAGTATTTT
.,.,TRBV10-3,TRBJ2-5,CAISEGGRETQYF,TGTGCCATCAGTGAGGGGGGAAGAGAGACCCAGTACTTC
.,TRBD2,TRBV27,TRBJ2-5,CASSPPLSGRAGETQYF,TGTGCCAGCAGCCCCCCCCTCTCCGGGAGGGCCGGAGAGACCCAGTACTTC
.,.,TRBV7-2,TRBJ1-3,CASSPGAGNTIYF,TGTGCCAGCAGCCCCGGGGCCGGAAACACCATATATTTT
.,.,TRBV6-6,TRBJ1-6,CASTPGTVYSPLHF,TGTGCCAGCACCCCCGGGACCGTATATTCACCCCTCCACTTT
once,.,TRBV5-1,TRBJ1-4,CASSAGRADEKLFF,TGCGCCAGCAGCGCGGGCAGGGCAGATGAAAAACTGTTTTTT
.,TRBD2,TRBV20-1,TRBJ2-1,CSARDHSGSAYNEQFF,TGCAGTGCTAGAGATCACAGCGGGAGTGCCTACAATGAGCAGTTCTTC
.,.,TRBV9,TRBJ2-5,CASSVADLRRETQYF,TGTGCCAGCAGCGTAGCTGACCTGCGGAGAGAGACCCAGTACTTC
once,TRBD2,TRBV29-1,TRBJ2-1,CSVDPSGSSGEQFF,TGCAGCGTTGACCCGAGCGGGAGTAGTGGTGAGCAGTTCTTC
.,TRBD2,TRBV10-2,TRBJ2-1,CASSEGGLAGVYNEQFF,TGCGCCAGCAGTGAAGGTGGACTAGCGGGAGTCTACAATGAGCAGTTCTTC
.,TRBD2,TRBV6-2/TRBV6-3,TRBJ2-7,CASSYIPSGSYEQYF,TGTGCCAGCAGTTACATCCCTAGCGGGAGTTACGAGCAGTACTTC
.,.,TRBV3-1,TRBJ2-5,CASRQGYGNQETQYF,TGTGCCAGCAGACAAGGGTATGGCAACCAAGAGACCCAGTACTTC
.,.,TRBV20-1,TRBJ2-7,CSAREGGGFYEQYF,TGCAGTGCTAGAGAGGGGGGGGGCTTCTACGAGCAGTACTTC
.,.,TRBV29-1,TRBJ1-2,CSMKRAGASGYTF,TGCAGCATGAAGCGAGCGGGCGCTAGTGGCTACACCTTC